This T cell receptor (beta chain) appears in the sequencing data of a study of blood T cell repertoires in COVID-19. The J segment lost 6 bases and the V segment lost 1 base, leaving 0 bases of the junction unmatched. The CDR3 has 14 amino acids. CDR1 is SGHDN, CDR2 FVKESK, per germline. Sequencing was performed with immunoSEQ multiplex PCR; in TCRdb, only in-frame clones are kept and a portion is missing. The sample has roughly 290,000 clones; around 85% are singletons. Allocation to cohorts depended on clinical history reported by the participants. The chain uses TRBV14 and TRBJ1-4; 9 bases are shared with TRBD1. The material sequenced was PBMCs or T cells enriched from blood (not recorded which). The source of this sequence is a woman in her twenties or thirties who had recovered from COVID-19. The CDR3 sequence is CASSQGTGDEKLFF. The CDR3 DNA is TGTGCCAGCAGCCAAGGGACAGGGGATGAAAAACTGTTTTTT.